What follows are 24 T cell receptor beta chains derived from one specimen sequenced in a study of blood T cells in healthy people across ages. A second PCR of roughly 6 to 12 cycles used a sample-barcoded 5' primer and a J-beta primer mix. A single record per CDR3 protein comes from TCRdb applying MiXCR to the 5' RACE reads. Of more than 700,000 distinct CDR3 sequences detected, about 55% appear once; the ten largest clones hold about 42%. The sequenced sample was blood. These receptors were collected from a man at least 80 years old in good health.

This clonotype has just a few counts. A much larger clonotype is one base distant, so this may be a read error. This rearrangement joins TRBV7-2 to TRBJ2-3, with 9 nucleotides matching TRBD2. With 4 bases clipped from V and 14 bases from J, the junction kept 16 bases outside the gene matches. Per the germline V gene, CDR1 is SGHTA and CDR2 is FQGNSA. CDR3 size: 15 residues. CDR3 amino acids: CASSSGLARHRDAYF. The CDR3 nucleotides are TGTGCCAGCAGCTCGGGACTAGCCCGGCACAGAGACGCGTATTTT.

This clonotype occurred a few times. V gene TRBV29-1 combines with J gene TRBJ1-1; D uncertain. V shed 7 bases and J shed 4 bases, with 10 bases lying between them. The CDR3 spans 11 residues. Germline CDR1 is SQVTM and CDR2 is ANQGSEA. The CDR3 spells CSERTGTEAFF. CDR3 nucleotides: TGCAGCGAAAGGACGGGCACTGAAGCTTTCTTT. The full variable domain, completed using reference TRBV29-1 and TRBJ1-1, is SAVISQKPSRDICQRGTSLTIQCQVDSQVTMMFWYRQQPGQSLTLIATANQGSEATYESGFVIDKFPISRPNLTFSTLTVSNMSPEDSSIYLCSERTGTEAFFGQGTRLTVV.

This clonotype was seen at least ten times. The chain recombines TRBV12-3 or TRBV12-4 with TRBJ2-5; 7 nucleotides align to TRBD2. The CDR3 sequence is 14 residues long. The trim removed 5 bases at V and 5 bases at J, leaving 8 bases unmatched. CDR3 DNA: TGTGCCAGCAGTCCCCTCGGGAGGAAGGAGACCCAGTACTTC. Encoded protein: CASSPLGRKETQYF.

This clonotype was seen just once. The chain is built from TRBV20-1 and TRBJ2-1; D ambiguous. Germline V gene data show CDR1 as DFQATT and CDR2 as SNEGSKA (reference sequence). This CDR3 is built from 12 residues. V lost 1 base and J 9 bases, leaving 10 bases between the germline ends. The CDR3 DNA sequence: TGCAGTGCTAGAGTTGGGGTATTTGAGCAGTTCTTC. This sequence encodes CSARVGVFEQFF.

V and J are TRBV11-2 and TRBJ1-1; D ambiguous. The CDR3 totals 14 residues. CDR1 SGHAT and CDR2 FQNNGV come from the germline V gene. V dropped 7 bases and J dropped 4 bases, with 16 bases sitting between them. The CDR3 spells CASNYRPRGTEAFF. The CDR3 DNA follows: TGTGCCAGCAACTATAGGCCTCGGGGCACTGAAGCTTTCTTT.

The chain carries TRBV20-1 and TRBJ2-7; D perhaps matches TRBD1 (6 bases). CDR1 and CDR2 (germline): DFQATT, SNEGSKA (reference sequence). This CDR3 comprises 15 residues. V lost 3 bases and J 4 bases, leaving 19 bases between the germline ends. The CDR3 region is CSASRKEGRGYEQYF. CDR3 nucleotides: TGCAGTGCTAGCCGCAAAGAAGGCAGGGGTTACGAGCAGTACTTC.

The gene calls are TRBV28 and TRBJ2-1, with 9 nucleotides matching TRBD2. In germline, CDR1 is MDHEN, CDR2 SYDVKM. Trimming removed 6 bases from V and 5 bases from J; junction bases left unmatched: 14. The CDR3 has 17 amino acids. The CDR3, as DNA: TGTGCCAGCAGCCTACTACCTCTAGCGGGATACCACAATGAGCAGTTCTTC. Protein product: CASSLLPLAGYHNEQFF.

The chain links TRBV27 to TRBJ2-1, with TRBD2 identical over 7 bases. The junction had 11 bases not matched to a gene; V was cut back by 8 bases and J by 7 bases. The germline gives CDR1 MNHEY, CDR2 SMNVEV (reference sequence). The CDR3 sequence is 14 residues long. CDR3 sequence reads: CASGEGGIRNEQFF. DNA of the CDR3: TGTGCCAGCGGGGAGGGCGGGATTAGGAATGAGCAGTTCTTC.

The J gene is TRBJ1-1, the V gene TRBV9, with TRBD1 matching 8 bases. Per germline, CDR1 SGDLS and CDR2 YYNGEE. V gave up 4 bases and J gave up 6 bases; unmatched junction bases: 23. This CDR3 is built from 19 residues. CDR3 loop: CASSHLWSPTGEGAPEAFF. The CDR3 DNA sequence: TGTGCCAGCAGCCATCTCTGGAGTCCGACAGGGGAAGGTGCGCCTGAAGCTTTCTTT.

This clonotype was counted a few times. V is TRBV27 and J is TRBJ2-1; 16 bases match TRBD2. Germline V CDR1 and CDR2: MNHEY, SMNVEV (reference sequence). The CDR3 loop spans 17 amino acids. V was clipped by 4 bases and J by 7 bases; unmatched bases: 7. CDR3 loop: CASSSGLAGGRGNEQFF. In nucleotides, the CDR3 is TGTGCCAGCAGTTCGGGACTAGCGGGAGGGCGGGGGAATGAGCAGTTCTTC.

V and J are TRBV12-3 or TRBV12-4 and TRBJ1-6; a possible D gene is TRBD1 (5 bases). V shed 5 bases and J shed 18 bases, with 17 bases lying between them. CDR3 length equals 12 residues. The CDR3 bases are TGTGCCAGCAGTACCGACGGACAAGTCCCCCACTTT. This gives the protein CASSTDGQVPHF.

The table lists this clonotype with a few counts. V and J are TRBV20-1 and TRBJ2-4; D gene uncertain. The DNA end is more similar to TRBJ2-5, so the J call may be wrong. Germline V CDR1 and CDR2: DFQATT, SNEGSKA (reference sequence). This CDR3 spans 10 amino acids. The CDR3 loop is CSASLETQYF. In DNA form, the CDR3 reads TGCAGTGCTAGTTTAGAGACCCAGTACTTC.

V and J are TRBV3-1 and TRBJ2-5, with TRBD1 matching over 8 bases. The J call could be wrong; TRBJ2-4 is a better fit for the DNA end. CDR1 and CDR2 from the germline V gene are LGHDT and YNNKEL (reference sequence). This CDR3 region has 15 residues. CDR3 nucleotides: TGTGCCAGCAGCCAAGGGACAGGGCCCAAAAACATTCAGTACTTC. Translated: CASSQGTGPKNIQYF.

V usage is TRBV27 and J usage is TRBJ2-5, with 11 bases that match TRBD2. CDR1 and CDR2 (germline): MNHEY, SMNVEV (reference sequence). CDR3 length: 13 residues. V lost 7 bases, J lost 11 bases, and 9 bases stayed unmatched. In DNA form, the CDR3 reads TGTGCCAGCACCCCTACTAGCGGGGGACTGCAGTACTTC. As protein: CASTPTSGGLQYF.

Only one count was recorded for this clonotype. The chain couples TRBV27 to TRBJ2-7; 9 bases align to TRBD2. CDR3 length: 16 amino acids. The V gene end was trimmed by 2 bases and the J gene end by 4 bases; junction bases not matched to a gene: 9. Germline loops: CDR1 MNHEY, CDR2 SMNVEV (reference sequence). For the CDR3, the DNA is TGTGCCAGCAGTTTAGTTGGCGGGAGGGCCAGGTACGAGCAGTACTTC. It is translated as CASSLVGGRARYEQYF.

Only a few counts were recorded for this clonotype. V is TRBV3-1 and J is TRBJ2-4; D is unresolved. Germline V gene data show CDR1 as LGHDT and CDR2 as YNNKEL (reference sequence). V lost 5 bases and J 6 bases, leaving 11 bases between the germline ends. The CDR3 length is 13 residues. The DNA for the CDR3 is TGTGCCAGCAGCTGGCAGAACCCAAACATTCAGTACTTC. Translating it yields CASSWQNPNIQYF.

V is TRBV7-2 and J is TRBJ2-5; TRBD1 matches at 8 bases. The junction had 15 bases not matched to a gene; V was cut back by 5 bases and J by 4 bases. Per the germline V gene, CDR1 is SGHTA and CDR2 is FQGNSA. The CDR3 length is 17 residues. In DNA, the CDR3 is TGTGCCAGCAGCCCCCAGGGGTATGGCAGGGGGCGAGAGACCCAGTACTTC. Translation gives CASSPQGYGRGRETQYF.

J is TRBJ2-1 and V is TRBV9; no firm D call. TRBJ2-7 explains the end of the DNA better; the J call may be wrong. The CDR3 length is 15 residues. In germline, CDR1 is SGDLS, CDR2 YYNGEE. DNA of the CDR3: TGTGCCAGCAGCGTTAGTGGCTTTCCCACCGCCGAGCAGTACTTC. It translates to CASSVSGFPTAEQYF.

The sample holds a few counts of this clonotype. The chain carries TRBV6-6 and TRBJ2-7; 8 nucleotides align to TRBD1. Losses at the gene ends were 6 bases for V and 1 base for J; bases not matched to a gene: 8. Per germline, CDR1 MNHNY and CDR2 SVGAGI (reference sequence). The CDR3 spans 15 residues. The CDR3 coding sequence is TGTGCCAGCAGCCGCGGACAGGGTGGGTCCTACGAGCAGTACTTC. This gives the protein CASSRGQGGSYEQYF.

The chain employs TRBV5-6 and TRBJ2-7, with TRBD2 identical over 12 bases. V shed 5 bases and J 3 bases; nucleotides not matched to a gene: 6. The CDR3 extends over 15 amino acids. Per the germline V gene, CDR1 is SGHDT and CDR2 is YYEEEE. Written as DNA, the CDR3 is TGTGCCAGCAGACATCGACTAGCGGGAGACTACGAGCAGTACTTC. Translation: CASRHRLAGDYEQYF. The variable domain in full, completed from reference TRBV5-6 and TRBJ2-7, reads DAGVTQSPTHLIKTRGQQVTLRCSPKSGHDTVSWYQQALGQGPQFIFQYYEEEERQRGNFPDRFSGHQFPNYSSELNVNALLLGDSALYLCASRHRLAGDYEQYFGPGTRLTVT.

The V call is TRBV29-1, the J call TRBJ1-5; D is undetermined. This CDR3 has 13 amino acids. Germline V lookup: CDR1 SQVTM, CDR2 ANQGSEA. The V and J ends lost 8 bases and 0 bases respectively, with 11 bases between them. CDR3 sequence: CSSQESSNQPQHF. DNA of the CDR3: TGCAGCTCCCAGGAGAGTAGCAATCAGCCCCAGCATTTT.

This clonotype was seen more than once but under ten times. The V call is TRBV10-3, the J call TRBJ2-7; no clear D gene. Per germline, CDR1 ENHRY and CDR2 SYGVKD. V gave up 4 bases and J gave up 3 bases, with 13 bases separating them. CDR3 size: 14 residues. Here the CDR3 reads CAISGGLNSYEQYF. DNA for the CDR3: TGTGCCATCAGTGGTGGATTAAATAGCTACGAGCAGTACTTC.

The rearrangement links TRBV4-2 to TRBJ2-7; 9 bases match TRBD1. Germline CDR1 is LGHNA and CDR2 is YNFKEQ. Unmatched junction bases numbered 8, after V lost 0 bases and J lost 2 bases. The CDR3 is 17 amino acids. The CDR3 region is CASSQDPGTGLTYEQYF. The CDR3 DNA is TGTGCCAGCAGCCAAGATCCCGGGACAGGGCTAACCTACGAGCAGTACTTC.

There are a few counts of this clonotype. This rearrangement joins TRBV3-1 to TRBJ1-5; the D is unclear. Looked up from germline, CDR1 is LGHDT and CDR2 is YNNKEL (reference sequence). V shed 8 bases and J shed 2 bases, with 10 bases lying between them. This CDR3 is 13 amino acids long. The CDR3 DNA follows: TGTGCCAGCGGGGTGGTTGGCAATCAGCCCCAGCATTTT. As protein: CASGVVGNQPQHF.